The clone carrying this TCR beta chain was seen a handful of times. CDR1 SEHNR and CDR2 FQNEAQ come from the germline V gene (reference sequence). This CDR3 is built from 12 residues. The V gene lost 5 bases and the J gene lost 4 bases, with 9 bases spanning the gap. Profiling relied on immunoSEQ multiplex PCR, and the TCRdb table lists in-frame clones only, not all of them. The table includes about 180,000 clones, over 75% detected once. One Seattle source followed patients from active infection through their disease course. This record comes from a study of blood T cell repertoires in COVID-19. Study context: Sources were T cells, B-cell-depleted T cells, or PBMCs; the material itself was cDNA or gDNA.

V and J are TRBV7-9 and TRBJ2-7; the D is unclear. Sequenced sample: peripheral blood. The TCR sequence derives from a person in their 70s with COVID-19, enrolled during active disease. The CDR3 DNA follows: TGTGCCAGCAGCGAGGTAGGATACGAGCAGTACTTC. Translating gives CASSEVGYEQYF.